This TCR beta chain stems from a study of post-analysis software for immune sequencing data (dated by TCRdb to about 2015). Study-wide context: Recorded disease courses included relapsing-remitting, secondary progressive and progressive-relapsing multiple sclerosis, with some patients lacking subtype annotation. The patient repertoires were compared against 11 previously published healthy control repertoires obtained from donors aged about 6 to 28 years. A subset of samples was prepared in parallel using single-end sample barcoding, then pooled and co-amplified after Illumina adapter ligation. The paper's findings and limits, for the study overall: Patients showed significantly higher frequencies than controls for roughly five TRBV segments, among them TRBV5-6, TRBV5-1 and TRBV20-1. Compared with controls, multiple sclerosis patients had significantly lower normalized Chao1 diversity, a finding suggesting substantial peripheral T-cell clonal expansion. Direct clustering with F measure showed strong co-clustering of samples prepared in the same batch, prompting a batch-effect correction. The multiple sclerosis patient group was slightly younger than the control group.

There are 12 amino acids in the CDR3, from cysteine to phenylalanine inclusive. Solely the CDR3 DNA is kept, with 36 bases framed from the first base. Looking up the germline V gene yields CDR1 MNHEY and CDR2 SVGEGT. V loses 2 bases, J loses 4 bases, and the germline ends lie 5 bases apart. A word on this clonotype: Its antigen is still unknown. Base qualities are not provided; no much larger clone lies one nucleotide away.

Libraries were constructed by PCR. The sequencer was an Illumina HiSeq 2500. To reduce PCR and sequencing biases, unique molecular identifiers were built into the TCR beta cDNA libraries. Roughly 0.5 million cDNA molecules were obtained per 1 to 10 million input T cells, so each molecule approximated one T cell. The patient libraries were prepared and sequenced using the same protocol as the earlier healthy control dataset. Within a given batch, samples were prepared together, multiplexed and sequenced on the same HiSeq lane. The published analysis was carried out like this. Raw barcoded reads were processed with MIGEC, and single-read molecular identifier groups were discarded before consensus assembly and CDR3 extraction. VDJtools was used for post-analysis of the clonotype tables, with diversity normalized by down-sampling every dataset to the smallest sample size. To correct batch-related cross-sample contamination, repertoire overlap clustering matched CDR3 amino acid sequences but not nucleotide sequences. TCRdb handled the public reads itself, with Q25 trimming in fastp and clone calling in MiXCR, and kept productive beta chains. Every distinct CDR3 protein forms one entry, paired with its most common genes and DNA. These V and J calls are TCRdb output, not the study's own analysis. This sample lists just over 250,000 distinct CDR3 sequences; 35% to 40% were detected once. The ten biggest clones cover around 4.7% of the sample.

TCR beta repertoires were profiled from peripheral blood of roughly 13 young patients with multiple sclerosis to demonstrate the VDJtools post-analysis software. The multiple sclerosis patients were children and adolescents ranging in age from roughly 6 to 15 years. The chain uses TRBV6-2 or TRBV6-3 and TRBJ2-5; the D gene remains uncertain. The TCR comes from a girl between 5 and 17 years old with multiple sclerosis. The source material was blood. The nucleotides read TGTGCCAGCAGTTACGCAGGAGAGACCCAGTACTTC. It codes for CASSYAGETQYF.